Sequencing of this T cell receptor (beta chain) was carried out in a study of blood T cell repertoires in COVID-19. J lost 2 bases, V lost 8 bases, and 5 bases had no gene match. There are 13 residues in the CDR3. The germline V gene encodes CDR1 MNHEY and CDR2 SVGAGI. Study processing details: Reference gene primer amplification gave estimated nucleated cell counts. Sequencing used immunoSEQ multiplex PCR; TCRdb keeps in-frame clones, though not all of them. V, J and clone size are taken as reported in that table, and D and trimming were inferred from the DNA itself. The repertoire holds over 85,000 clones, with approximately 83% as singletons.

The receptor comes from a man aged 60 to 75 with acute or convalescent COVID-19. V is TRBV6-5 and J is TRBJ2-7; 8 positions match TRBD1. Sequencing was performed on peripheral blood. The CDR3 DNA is TGTGCCAGCGGGGACAGGCCACCCTACGAGCAGTACTTC. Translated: CASGDRPPYEQYF.